This T cell receptor beta chain was captured in a study of T-cell reconstitution after alpha-beta-depleted transplantation in children. The authors prepared the TCRbeta library with unique molecular identifiers. Each CDR3 protein is one row after TCRdb ran MiXCR on the PCR reads. The table shows over 150,000 distinct CDR3 sequences, with about 15% occurring only once. Germline V lookup: CDR1 SGDLS, CDR2 YYNGEE. There are 14 residues in the CDR3. V shed 4 bases, J shed 8 bases, and the junction held 7 bases outside the gene matches. J is TRBJ1-2 and V is TRBV9; the match to TRBD1 covers 11 bases. Sequences were derived from PBMCs from the stem cell graft donor, sampled from the stem cell graft. The sequence derives from a human donor who donated a stem cell graft to a child with acute lymphoblastic leukemia. CDR3 residues: CASSLTGTGGGYTF. CDR3 nucleotides: TGTGCCAGCAGCCTCACGGGGACAGGGGGAGGCTACACCTTC.